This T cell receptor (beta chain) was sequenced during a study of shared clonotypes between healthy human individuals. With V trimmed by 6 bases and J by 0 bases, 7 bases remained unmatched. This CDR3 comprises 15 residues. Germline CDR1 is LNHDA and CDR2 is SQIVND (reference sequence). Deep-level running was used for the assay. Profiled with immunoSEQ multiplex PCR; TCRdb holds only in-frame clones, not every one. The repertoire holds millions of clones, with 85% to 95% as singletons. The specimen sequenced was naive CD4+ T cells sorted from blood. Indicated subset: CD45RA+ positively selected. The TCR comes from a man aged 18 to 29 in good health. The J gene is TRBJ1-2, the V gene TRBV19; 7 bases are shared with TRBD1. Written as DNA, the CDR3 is TGTGCCAGTAGGGCGACAGGGCGAGCTAACTATGGCTACACCTTC. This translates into CASRATGRANYGYTF. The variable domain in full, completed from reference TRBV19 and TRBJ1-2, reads DGGITQSPKYLFRKEGQNVTLSCEQNLNHDAMYWYRQDPGQGLRLIYYSQIVNDFQKGDIAEGYSVSREKKESFPLTVTSAQKNPTAFYLCASRATGRANYGYTFGSGTRLTVV.